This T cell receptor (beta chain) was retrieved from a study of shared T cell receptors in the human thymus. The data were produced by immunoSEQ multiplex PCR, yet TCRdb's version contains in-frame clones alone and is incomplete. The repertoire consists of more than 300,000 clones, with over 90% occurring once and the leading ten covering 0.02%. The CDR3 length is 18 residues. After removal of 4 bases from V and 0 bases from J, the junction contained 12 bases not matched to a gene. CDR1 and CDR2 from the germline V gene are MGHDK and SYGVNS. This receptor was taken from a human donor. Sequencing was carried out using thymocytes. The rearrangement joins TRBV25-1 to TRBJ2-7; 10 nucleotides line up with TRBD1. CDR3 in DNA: TGTGCCAGCAGTGCTTTGGGGACAGGGGAAAGATCCTCCTACGAGCAGTACTTC. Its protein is CASSALGTGERSSYEQYF.